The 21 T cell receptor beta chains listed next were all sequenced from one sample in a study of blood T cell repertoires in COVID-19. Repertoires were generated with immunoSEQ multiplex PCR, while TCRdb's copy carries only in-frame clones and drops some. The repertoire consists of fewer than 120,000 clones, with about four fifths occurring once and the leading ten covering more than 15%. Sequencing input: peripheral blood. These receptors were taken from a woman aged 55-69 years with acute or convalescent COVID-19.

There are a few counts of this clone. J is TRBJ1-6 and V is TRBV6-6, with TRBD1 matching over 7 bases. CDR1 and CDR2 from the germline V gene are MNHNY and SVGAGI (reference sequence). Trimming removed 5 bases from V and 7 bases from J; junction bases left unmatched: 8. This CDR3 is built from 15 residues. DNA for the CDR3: TGTGCCAGCAGTCTACCCCAGGGACAGAATTCACCCCTCCACTTT. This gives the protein CASSLPQGQNSPLHF.

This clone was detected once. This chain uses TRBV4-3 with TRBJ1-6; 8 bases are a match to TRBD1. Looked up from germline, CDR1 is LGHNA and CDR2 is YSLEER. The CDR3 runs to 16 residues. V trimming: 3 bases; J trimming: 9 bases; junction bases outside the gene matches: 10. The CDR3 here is CASSHLTGDAGSPLHF. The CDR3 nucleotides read TGCGCCAGCAGCCATTTGACAGGGGACGCAGGTTCACCCCTCCACTTT.

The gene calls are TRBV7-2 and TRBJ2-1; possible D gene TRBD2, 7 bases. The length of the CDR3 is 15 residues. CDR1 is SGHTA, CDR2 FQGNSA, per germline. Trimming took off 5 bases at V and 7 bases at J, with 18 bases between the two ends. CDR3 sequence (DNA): TGTGCCAGCAGCCCACGGGGGGCCCTCTTAAATGAGCAGTTCTTC. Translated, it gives CASSPRGALLNEQFF.

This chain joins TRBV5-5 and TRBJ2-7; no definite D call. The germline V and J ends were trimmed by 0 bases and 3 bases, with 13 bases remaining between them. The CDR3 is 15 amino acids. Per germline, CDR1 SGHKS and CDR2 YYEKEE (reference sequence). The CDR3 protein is CASSLVAVSLYEQYF. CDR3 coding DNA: TGTGCCAGCAGCTTGGTGGCAGTCTCTCTCTACGAGCAGTACTTC.

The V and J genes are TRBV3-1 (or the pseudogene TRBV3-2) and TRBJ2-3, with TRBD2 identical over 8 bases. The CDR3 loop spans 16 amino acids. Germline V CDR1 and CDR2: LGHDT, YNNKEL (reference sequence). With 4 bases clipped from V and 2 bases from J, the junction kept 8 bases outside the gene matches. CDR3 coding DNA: TGTGCCAGCAGCCGCGCGGGGGGCGCCCCCACAGATACGCAGTATTTT. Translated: CASSRAGGAPTDTQYF.

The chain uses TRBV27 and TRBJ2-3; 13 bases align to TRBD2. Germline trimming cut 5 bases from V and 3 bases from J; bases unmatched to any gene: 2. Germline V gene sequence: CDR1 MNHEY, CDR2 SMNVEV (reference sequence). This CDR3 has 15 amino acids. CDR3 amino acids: CASSTTSGGTDTQYF. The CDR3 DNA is TGTGCCAGCAGTACGACTAGCGGGGGGACAGATACGCAGTATTTT.

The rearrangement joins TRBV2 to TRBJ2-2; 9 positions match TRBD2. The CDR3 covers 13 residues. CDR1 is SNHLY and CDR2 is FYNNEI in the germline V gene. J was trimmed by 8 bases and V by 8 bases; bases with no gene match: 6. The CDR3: CASLSGGRGELFF. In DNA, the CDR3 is TGTGCCAGCCTCAGCGGGGGGCGAGGGGAGCTGTTTTTT.

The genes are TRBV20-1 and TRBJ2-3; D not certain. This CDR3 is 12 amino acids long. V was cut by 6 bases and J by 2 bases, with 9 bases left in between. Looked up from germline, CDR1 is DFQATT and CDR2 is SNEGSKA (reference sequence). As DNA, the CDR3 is TGCAGTGCCAGTGGGCTCACAGATACGCAGTATTTT. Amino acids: CSASGLTDTQYF.

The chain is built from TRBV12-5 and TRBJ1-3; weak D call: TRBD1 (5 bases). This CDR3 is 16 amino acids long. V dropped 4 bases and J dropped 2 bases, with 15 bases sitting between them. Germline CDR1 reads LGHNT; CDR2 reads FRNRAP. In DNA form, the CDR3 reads TGTGCTAGTGGTTCCTACACAGGTGTAGCTGGAAACACCATATATTTT. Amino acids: CASGSYTGVAGNTIYF.

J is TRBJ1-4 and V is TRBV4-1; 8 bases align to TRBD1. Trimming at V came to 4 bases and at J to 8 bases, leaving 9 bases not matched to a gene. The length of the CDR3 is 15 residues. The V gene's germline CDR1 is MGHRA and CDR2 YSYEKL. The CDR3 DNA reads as TGCGCCAGCAGCCTGCGTCAGGGGGCGCAGGAAAAACTGTTTTTT. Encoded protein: CASSLRQGAQEKLFF.

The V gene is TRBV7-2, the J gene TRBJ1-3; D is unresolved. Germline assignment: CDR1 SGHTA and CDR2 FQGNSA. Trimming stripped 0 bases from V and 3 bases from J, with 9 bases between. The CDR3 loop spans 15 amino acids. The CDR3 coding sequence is TGTGCCAGCAGCTTAGCGTTCTATGATGGAAACACCATATATTTT. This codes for CASSLAFYDGNTIYF.

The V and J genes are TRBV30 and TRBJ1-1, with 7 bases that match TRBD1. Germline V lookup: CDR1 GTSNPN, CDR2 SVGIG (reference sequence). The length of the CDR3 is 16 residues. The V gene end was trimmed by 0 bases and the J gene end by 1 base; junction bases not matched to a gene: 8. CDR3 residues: CAWSVVPGQRNTEAFF. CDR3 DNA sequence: TGTGCCTGGAGTGTAGTACCGGGACAGAGGAACACTGAAGCTTTCTTT.

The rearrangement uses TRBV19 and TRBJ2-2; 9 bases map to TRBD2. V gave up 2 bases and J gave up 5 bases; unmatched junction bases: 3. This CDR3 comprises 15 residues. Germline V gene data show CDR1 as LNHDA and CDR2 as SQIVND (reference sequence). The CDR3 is CASSITSGLTGELFF. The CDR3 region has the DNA TGTGCCAGTAGTATAACTAGCGGGTTAACCGGGGAGCTGTTTTTT.

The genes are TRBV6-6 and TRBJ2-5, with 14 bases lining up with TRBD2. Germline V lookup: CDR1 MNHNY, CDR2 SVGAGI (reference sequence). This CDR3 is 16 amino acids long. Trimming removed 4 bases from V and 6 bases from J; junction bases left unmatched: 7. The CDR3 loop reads CASSFQTSGGGQTQYF. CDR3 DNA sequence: TGTGCCAGCAGTTTTCAGACTAGCGGGGGGGGGCAGACCCAGTACTTC.

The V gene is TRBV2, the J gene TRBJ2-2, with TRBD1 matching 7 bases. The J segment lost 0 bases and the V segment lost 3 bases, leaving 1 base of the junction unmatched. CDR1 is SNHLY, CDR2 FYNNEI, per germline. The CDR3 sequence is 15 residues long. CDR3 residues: CASSETGSNTGELFF. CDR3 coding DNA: TGTGCCAGCAGTGAGACAGGGTCGAACACCGGGGAGCTGTTTTTT.

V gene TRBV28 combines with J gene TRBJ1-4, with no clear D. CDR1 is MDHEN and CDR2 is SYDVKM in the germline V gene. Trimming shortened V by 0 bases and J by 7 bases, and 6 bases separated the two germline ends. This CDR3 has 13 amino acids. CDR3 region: CASSLWFREKLFF. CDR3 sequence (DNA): TGTGCCAGCAGTTTATGGTTCCGTGAAAAACTGTTTTTT.

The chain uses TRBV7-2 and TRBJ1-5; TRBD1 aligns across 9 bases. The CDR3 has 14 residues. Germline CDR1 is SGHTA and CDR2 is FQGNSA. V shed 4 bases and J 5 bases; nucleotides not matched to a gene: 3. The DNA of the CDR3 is TGTGCCAGCAGCTCGGGACAGGGCTATCAGCCCCAGCATTTT. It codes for CASSSGQGYQPQHF. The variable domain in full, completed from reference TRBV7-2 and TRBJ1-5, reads GAGVSQSPSNKVTEKGKDVELRCDPISGHTALYWYRQSLGQGLEFLIYFQGNSAPDKSGLPSDRFSAERTGGSVSTLTIQRTQQEDSAVYLCASSSGQGYQPQHFGDGTRLSIL.

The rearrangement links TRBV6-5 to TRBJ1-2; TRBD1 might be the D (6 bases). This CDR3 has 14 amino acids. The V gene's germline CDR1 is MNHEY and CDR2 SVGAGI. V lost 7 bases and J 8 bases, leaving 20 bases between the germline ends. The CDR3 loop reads CASIRWDNRGGYTF. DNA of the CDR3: TGTGCCAGCATTCGTTGGGACAACCGAGGGGGCTACACCTTC.

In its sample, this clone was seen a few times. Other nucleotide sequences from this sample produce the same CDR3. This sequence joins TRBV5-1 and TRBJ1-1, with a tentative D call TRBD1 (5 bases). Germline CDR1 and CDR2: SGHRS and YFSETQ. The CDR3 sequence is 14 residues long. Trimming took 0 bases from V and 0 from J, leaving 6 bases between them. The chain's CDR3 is CASSLGRVNTEAFF. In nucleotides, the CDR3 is TGCGCCAGCAGCTTGGGCAGGGTGAACACTGAAGCTTTCTTT.

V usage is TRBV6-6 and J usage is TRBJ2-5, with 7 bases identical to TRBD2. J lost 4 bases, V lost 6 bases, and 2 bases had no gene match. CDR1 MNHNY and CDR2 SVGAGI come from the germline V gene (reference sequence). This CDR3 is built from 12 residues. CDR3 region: CASRGGRETQYF. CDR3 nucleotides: TGTGCCAGCAGGGGGGGGAGAGAGACCCAGTACTTC.

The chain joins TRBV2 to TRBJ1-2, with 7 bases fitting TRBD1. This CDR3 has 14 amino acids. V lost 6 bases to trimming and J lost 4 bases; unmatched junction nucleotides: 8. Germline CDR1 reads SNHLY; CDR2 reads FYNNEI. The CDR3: CASRRQGSGYGYTF. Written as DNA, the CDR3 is TGTGCCAGCAGAAGACAGGGCTCAGGCTATGGCTACACCTTC. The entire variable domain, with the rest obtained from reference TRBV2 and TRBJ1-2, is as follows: EPEVTQTPSHQVTQMGQEVILRCVPISNHLYFYWYRQILGQKVEFLVSFYNNEISEKSEIFDDQFSVERPDGSNFTLKIRSTKLEDSAMYFCASRRQGSGYGYTFGSGTRLTVV.